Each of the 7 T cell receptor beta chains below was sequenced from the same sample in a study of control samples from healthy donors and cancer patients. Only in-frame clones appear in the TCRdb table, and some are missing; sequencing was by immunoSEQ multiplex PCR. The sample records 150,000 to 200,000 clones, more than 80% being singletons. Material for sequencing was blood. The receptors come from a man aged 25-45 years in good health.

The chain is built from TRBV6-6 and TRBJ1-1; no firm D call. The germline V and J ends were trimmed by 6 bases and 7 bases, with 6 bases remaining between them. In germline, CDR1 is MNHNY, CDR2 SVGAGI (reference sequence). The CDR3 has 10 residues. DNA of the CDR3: TGTGCCAGCAGAGCGATTGAAGCTTTCTTT. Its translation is CASRAIEAFF.

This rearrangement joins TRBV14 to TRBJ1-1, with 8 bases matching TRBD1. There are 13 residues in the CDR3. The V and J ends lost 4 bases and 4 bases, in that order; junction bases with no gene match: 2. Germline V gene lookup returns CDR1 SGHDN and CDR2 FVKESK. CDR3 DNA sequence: TGTGCCAGCAGCCTAGGACAGGGCACTGAAGCTTTCTTT. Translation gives CASSLGQGTEAFF.

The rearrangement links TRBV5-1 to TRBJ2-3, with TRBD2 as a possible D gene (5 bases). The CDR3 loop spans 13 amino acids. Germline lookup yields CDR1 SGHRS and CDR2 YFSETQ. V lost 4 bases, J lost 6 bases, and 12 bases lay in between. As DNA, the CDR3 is TGCGCCAGCAGCCGCACGGGAAGGGATACGCAGTATTTT. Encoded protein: CASSRTGRDTQYF.

The chain's CDR3 is CASSVDPGRAGEKLFF. The DNA for the CDR3 is TGTGCCAGCAGCGTAGATCCAGGCAGGGCTGGAGAAAAACTGTTTTTT. This rearrangement joins TRBV9 to TRBJ1-4, with D perhaps matching TRBD1 (5 bases). Germline loops: CDR1 SGDLS, CDR2 YYNGEE. The CDR3 contains 16 residues. Trimming removed 0 bases at V and 8 bases at J, with 17 bases between.

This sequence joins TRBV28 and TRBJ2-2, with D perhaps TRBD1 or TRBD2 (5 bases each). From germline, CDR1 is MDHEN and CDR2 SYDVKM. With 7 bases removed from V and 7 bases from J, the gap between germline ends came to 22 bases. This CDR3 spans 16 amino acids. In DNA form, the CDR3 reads TGTGCCAGCACCATTCGGGGTCGGGGCCACAGCGGGGAGCTGTTTTTT. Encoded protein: CASTIRGRGHSGELFF.

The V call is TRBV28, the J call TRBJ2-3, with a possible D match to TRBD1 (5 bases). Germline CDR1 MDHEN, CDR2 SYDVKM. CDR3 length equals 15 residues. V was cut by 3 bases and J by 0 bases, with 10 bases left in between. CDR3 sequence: CASSFQAGSTDTQYF. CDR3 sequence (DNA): TGTGCCAGCAGTTTTCAGGCAGGGAGCACAGATACGCAGTATTTT.

CDR3 nucleotide sequence: TGTGCCAGCAGTTTTGGCGATTACTATGGCTACACCTTC. Protein: CASSFGDYYGYTF. The chain combines TRBV28 with TRBJ1-2; unclear D gene. Deletions cut 3 bases from V and 3 bases from J, with 8 bases between. There are 13 residues in the CDR3. The germline CDR1 and CDR2 sequences are MDHEN and SYDVKM.